These T cell receptor beta chains were read from a single sample in a study of T cells in Graves' hyperthyroidism and ophthalmopathy. TCRdb re-called the multiplex PCR reads through MiXCR, storing one row per CDR3 protein. Counted here are some 200,000 distinct CDR3 sequences, 17% occurring once; the ten biggest clones make up roughly 49%. The source material was blood. These receptors all come from a woman in her 50s with Graves' hyperthyroidism. Both conserved end residues are part of each CDR3. Each record gives: V gene, D gene, clone size, J gene, CDR3 length, CDR3 protein, CDR3 DNA. The D gene is left open where the match is weak. A row's size may be missing; if present it is once, few, many or a size class.

v_gene: TRBV5-1; d_gene: -; abundance: -; j_gene: TRBJ1-1; len: 16; CDR3aa: CASSLGRTGKNTEAFF; CDR3nt: TGCGCCAGCAGCTTGGGTCGAACAGGGAAAAACACTGAAGCTTTCTTT
v_gene: TRBV12-3/TRBV12-4; d_gene: -; abundance: many; j_gene: TRBJ1-5; len: 13; CDR3aa: CASSFGVWQPQHF; CDR3nt: TGTGCCAGCAGTTTTGGAGTCTGGCAGCCCCAGCATTTT
v_gene: TRBV2; d_gene: TRBD1; abundance: many; j_gene: TRBJ2-3; len: 11; CDR3aa: CARTGTDTQYF; CDR3nt: TGTGCCAGGACAGGGACGGATACGCAGTATTTT
v_gene: TRBV7-9; d_gene: -; abundance: many; j_gene: TRBJ2-7; len: 21; CDR3aa: CASSPPTFPRQDVGSSYEQYF; CDR3nt: TGTGCCAGCAGCCCACCTACATTCCCGAGACAGGACGTTGGGAGCTCCTACGAGCAGTACTTC
v_gene: TRBV11-2; d_gene: -; abundance: -; j_gene: TRBJ2-5; len: 14; CDR3aa: CASSFRQHEETQYF; CDR3nt: TGTGCCAGCAGCTTTCGCCAGCACGAAGAGACCCAGTACTTC
v_gene: TRBV6-2/TRBV6-3; d_gene: TRBD2; abundance: -; j_gene: TRBJ2-7; len: 15; CDR3aa: CASSELAEPSYEQYF; CDR3nt: TGTGCCAGCAGTGAACTAGCGGAGCCCTCCTACGAGCAGTACTTC
v_gene: TRBV20-1; d_gene: -; abundance: many; j_gene: TRBJ2-7; len: 11; CDR3aa: CSARTPSEQYF; CDR3nt: TGCAGTGCTAGGACACCCTCCGAGCAGTACTTC
v_gene: TRBV28; d_gene: -; abundance: -; j_gene: TRBJ1-3; len: 13; CDR3aa: CASNEGYRYTIYF; CDR3nt: TGTGCCAGCAATGAAGGGTATCGATACACCATATATTTT
v_gene: TRBV29-1; d_gene: -; abundance: -; j_gene: TRBJ2-7; len: 11; CDR3aa: CSVQLDYEQYF; CDR3nt: TGCAGCGTTCAACTAGACTACGAGCAGTACTTC
v_gene: TRBV19; d_gene: -; abundance: -; j_gene: TRBJ2-6; len: 16; CDR3aa: CASNQQGDAGANVLTF; CDR3nt: TGTGCCAGTAACCAACAGGGTGATGCTGGGGCCAACGTCCTGACTTTC
v_gene: TRBV19; d_gene: TRBD2; abundance: -; j_gene: TRBJ2-1; len: 15; CDR3aa: CASRNRAGVYNEQFF; CDR3nt: TGTGCCAGTAGAAATCGTGCGGGAGTCTACAATGAGCAGTTCTTC
v_gene: TRBV20-1; d_gene: TRBD2; abundance: many; j_gene: TRBJ2-3; len: 16; CDR3aa: CSASGLAGGYGDTQYF; CDR3nt: TGCAGTGCTAGCGGGCTAGCGGGAGGGTATGGAGATACGCAGTATTTT
v_gene: TRBV6-1; d_gene: -; abundance: many; j_gene: TRBJ2-2; len: 14; CDR3aa: CASTTGLNTGELFF; CDR3nt: TGTGCCAGCACCACAGGGCTTAACACCGGGGAGCTGTTTTTT
v_gene: TRBV5-1; d_gene: TRBD2; abundance: -; j_gene: TRBJ2-5; len: 13; CDR3aa: CASRGGSVETQYF; CDR3nt: TGCGCCAGCCGGGGGGGTAGCGTGGAGACCCAGTACTTC
v_gene: TRBV20-1; d_gene: -; abundance: many; j_gene: TRBJ2-1; len: 12; CDR3aa: CSAPSGYNEQFF; CDR3nt: TGCAGTGCTCCTTCGGGGTACAATGAGCAGTTCTTC
v_gene: TRBV28; d_gene: TRBD1; abundance: -; j_gene: TRBJ1-2; len: 17; CDR3aa: CASSYGDYRGLNYGYTF; CDR3nt: TGTGCCAGCAGTTATGGGGATTACAGGGGGCTGAACTATGGCTACACCTTC
v_gene: TRBV7-9; d_gene: TRBD2; abundance: many; j_gene: TRBJ2-2; len: 17; CDR3aa: CASSQGLAGTNTGELFF; CDR3nt: TGTGCCAGCAGCCAGGGACTAGCGGGGACGAACACCGGGGAGCTGTTTTTT
v_gene: TRBV20-1; d_gene: -; abundance: many; j_gene: TRBJ1-1; len: 12; CDR3aa: CSAPRRNTEAFF; CDR3nt: TGCAGTGCTCCCCGGAGGAACACTGAAGCTTTCTTT
v_gene: TRBV10-3; d_gene: -; abundance: few; j_gene: TRBJ1-2; len: 13; CDR3aa: CALRAGANYGYTF; CDR3nt: TGTGCCCTACGGGCTGGAGCTAACTATGGCTACACCTTC
v_gene: TRBV7-9; d_gene: -; abundance: -; j_gene: TRBJ2-2; len: 15; CDR3aa: CASSFPPHRPGELFF; CDR3nt: TGTGCCAGCAGCTTTCCCCCCCACAGGCCCGGGGAGCTGTTTTTT
v_gene: TRBV29-1; d_gene: TRBD2; abundance: -; j_gene: TRBJ2-3; len: 14; CDR3aa: CSVESGRARNTQYF; CDR3nt: TGCAGCGTCGAAAGCGGGAGGGCTCGAAATACGCAGTATTTT
v_gene: TRBV6-2/TRBV6-3; d_gene: TRBD2; abundance: many; j_gene: TRBJ2-7; len: 15; CDR3aa: CASSPKGLGSYEQYF; CDR3nt: TGTGCCAGCAGCCCAAAGGGACTAGGCTCCTACGAGCAGTACTTC
v_gene: TRBV6-1; d_gene: TRBD2; abundance: many; j_gene: TRBJ2-7; len: 14; CDR3aa: CASRVTSAHYEQYF; CDR3nt: TGTGCCAGCAGGGTGACTAGCGCACACTACGAGCAGTACTTC
v_gene: TRBV28; d_gene: -; abundance: many; j_gene: TRBJ2-7; len: 11; CDR3aa: CASVREYEQYF; CDR3nt: TGTGCCAGTGTAAGGGAATACGAGCAGTACTTC
v_gene: TRBV11-2; d_gene: -; abundance: many; j_gene: TRBJ2-3; len: 15; CDR3aa: CASSLDGLSTDTQYF; CDR3nt: TGTGCCAGCAGCTTGGACGGGCTTAGCACAGATACGCAGTATTTT
v_gene: TRBV19; d_gene: TRBD2; abundance: -; j_gene: TRBJ2-4; len: 13; CDR3aa: CASCSSGRNIQYF; CDR3nt: TGTGCCAGCTGTTCTAGCGGGCGAAACATTCAGTACTTC
v_gene: TRBV19; d_gene: -; abundance: few; j_gene: TRBJ2-4; len: 13; CDR3aa: CASRRDLTNIQYF; CDR3nt: TGTGCCAGTAGACGGGACTTGACAAACATTCAGTACTTC
v_gene: TRBV5-1; d_gene: TRBD1; abundance: many; j_gene: TRBJ1-2; len: 14; CDR3aa: CASSSGQGAYGYTF; CDR3nt: TGCGCCAGCAGCTCTGGACAGGGGGCCTATGGCTACACCTTC
v_gene: TRBV6-1; d_gene: TRBD2; abundance: many; j_gene: TRBJ2-7; len: 15; CDR3aa: CASSYRLAGHYEQYF; CDR3nt: TGTGCCAGCAGTTACCGACTAGCGGGACACTACGAGCAGTACTTC
v_gene: TRBV7-8; d_gene: -; abundance: many; j_gene: TRBJ1-1; len: 13; CDR3aa: CASSLIENTEAFF; CDR3nt: TGTGCCAGCAGCTTAATCGAGAACACTGAAGCTTTCTTT
v_gene: TRBV12-5; d_gene: TRBD1; abundance: many; j_gene: TRBJ2-3; len: 15; CDR3aa: CASGLTGQATDTQYF; CDR3nt: TGTGCTAGTGGTTTGACGGGACAGGCCACAGATACGCAGTATTTT
v_gene: TRBV6-9; d_gene: -; abundance: -; j_gene: TRBJ1-4; len: 12; CDR3aa: CASRYWDEKLFF; CDR3nt: TGTGCCAGCAGGTACTGGGATGAAAAACTGTTTTTT
v_gene: TRBV6-1; d_gene: TRBD2; abundance: few; j_gene: TRBJ2-1; len: 15; CDR3aa: CASSRQGLDKNEQFF; CDR3nt: TGTGCCAGCAGCCGCCAGGGACTAGATAAGAATGAGCAGTTCTTC
v_gene: TRBV5-1; d_gene: -; abundance: -; j_gene: TRBJ2-5; len: 15; CDR3aa: CASSLDLGGGETQYF; CDR3nt: TGCGCCAGCAGCTTGGATTTAGGGGGGGGAGAGACCCAGTACTTC
v_gene: TRBV7-8; d_gene: TRBD1; abundance: -; j_gene: TRBJ1-1; len: 18; CDR3aa: CASSHPARQGLTVTEAFF; CDR3nt: TGTGCCAGCAGCCACCCAGCCAGACAGGGCCTCACTGTGACTGAAGCTTTCTTT
v_gene: TRBV28; d_gene: -; abundance: many; j_gene: TRBJ1-1; len: 12; CDR3aa: CASSSPKGEAFF; CDR3nt: TGTGCCAGCAGTTCCCCTAAGGGGGAAGCTTTCTTT
v_gene: TRBV27; d_gene: -; abundance: many; j_gene: TRBJ2-7; len: 15; CDR3aa: CASSAKGSLAYEQYF; CDR3nt: TGTGCCAGCAGTGCCAAGGGATCCCTTGCCTACGAGCAGTACTTC
v_gene: TRBV6-5; d_gene: -; abundance: few; j_gene: TRBJ2-7; len: 14; CDR3aa: CASSYVGLSYEQYF; CDR3nt: TGTGCCAGCAGTTACGTGGGACTCTCCTACGAGCAGTACTTC
v_gene: TRBV6-4; d_gene: -; abundance: many; j_gene: TRBJ1-6; len: 14; CDR3aa: CASSKDHQGSPLHF; CDR3nt: TGTGCCAGCAGTAAGGATCATCAGGGTTCACCCCTCCACTTT
v_gene: TRBV28; d_gene: -; abundance: many; j_gene: TRBJ1-1; len: 14; CDR3aa: CATDGFASAAEAFF; CDR3nt: TGTGCCACCGATGGCTTTGCTTCTGCGGCCGAAGCTTTCTTT
v_gene: TRBV3-1; d_gene: -; abundance: -; j_gene: TRBJ2-5; len: 15; CDR3aa: CASSNTRQRGVTQYF; CDR3nt: TGTGCCAGCAGCAATACCAGGCAGAGGGGGGTGACCCAGTACTTC
v_gene: TRBV4-1; d_gene: TRBD1; abundance: few; j_gene: TRBJ1-1; len: 17; CDR3aa: CASSQDLTGARDSEAFF; CDR3nt: TGCGCCAGCAGCCAAGATCTAACAGGGGCGCGGGACTCTGAAGCTTTCTTT
v_gene: TRBV6-1; d_gene: -; abundance: -; j_gene: TRBJ1-1; len: 13; CDR3aa: CASRPYRDTEAFF; CDR3nt: TGTGCCAGCAGACCGTATAGGGACACTGAAGCTTTCTTT
v_gene: TRBV7-8; d_gene: -; abundance: many; j_gene: TRBJ2-1; len: 14; CDR3aa: CASSFSPGYNEQFF; CDR3nt: TGTGCCAGCAGCTTCTCACCAGGTTACAATGAGCAGTTCTTC
v_gene: TRBV7-9; d_gene: TRBD2; abundance: many; j_gene: TRBJ2-2; len: 14; CDR3aa: CASRTTSATGELFF; CDR3nt: TGTGCCAGCAGAACGACTAGCGCCACCGGGGAGCTGTTTTTT
v_gene: TRBV27; d_gene: TRBD1; abundance: -; j_gene: TRBJ1-1; len: 15; CDR3aa: CASSLPQGAPTEAFF; CDR3nt: TGTGCCAGCAGTTTACCCCAGGGGGCTCCCACTGAAGCTTTCTTT